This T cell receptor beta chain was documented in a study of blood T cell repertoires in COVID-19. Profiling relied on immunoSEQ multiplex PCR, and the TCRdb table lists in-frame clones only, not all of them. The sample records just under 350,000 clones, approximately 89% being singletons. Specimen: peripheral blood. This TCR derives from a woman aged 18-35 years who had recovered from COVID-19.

The CDR3 loop is CASSYGTGAMGAFF. CDR3 DNA sequence: TGTGCCAGCAGTTACGGGACAGGAGCCATGGGAGCTTTCTTT. The genes are TRBV6-2 or TRBV6-3 and TRBJ1-1, with 8 bases aligning to TRBD1. V lost 2 bases to trimming and J lost 10 bases; unmatched junction nucleotides: 9. CDR1 MNHEY and CDR2 SVGEGT come from the germline V gene. This CDR3 spans 14 amino acids.